One sample yielded the 18 T cell receptor beta chains listed below, sequenced in a study of T cells expressing NK-cell markers. TCRdb processed the 5' RACE reads again and assigns one entry to each CDR3 protein, with no DNA. The sample has roughly 300,000 distinct CDR3 sequences. Sequenced sample: blood T cells: a sorted CD56 or NKG2C T cell subset, CD4+ or CD8+ T cells, or bulk PBMC T cells (not recorded which). The receptors stem from a woman aged 18 to 75 in good health.

The chain uses TRBV28 and TRBJ2-5; TCRdb returns TRBD1, unconfirmable since there is no DNA. The CDR3 sequence is 14 residues long. Germline V gives CDR1 MDHEN, CDR2 SYDVKM. CDR3: CASSFSGGSETQYF.

The chain recombines TRBV5-1 with TRBJ2-3; as DNA is missing, the TRBD1 call by TCRdb cannot be tested. From germline, CDR1 is SGHRS and CDR2 YFSETQ. There are 16 residues in the CDR3. The CDR3 here is CASSLEGTLSTDTQYF. Full variable domain (rest looked up from reference TRBV5-1 and TRBJ2-3): KAGVTQTPRYLIKTRGQQVTLSCSPISGHRSVSWYQQTPGQGLQFLFEYFSETQRNKGNFPGRFSGRQFSNSRSEMNVSTLELGDSALYLCASSLEGTLSTDTQYFGPGTRLTVL.

The chain combines TRBV12-3 or TRBV12-4 with TRBJ1-3. The CDR3 is 16 residues long. CDR3 region: CASSPASQLSGNTIYF.

The gene calls are TRBV30 and TRBJ1-2. The CDR3 is 12 residues long. The germline V gene encodes CDR1 GTSNPN and CDR2 SVGIG (reference sequence). CDR3 sequence: CAQKHKNYGYTF.

The V and J genes are TRBV28 and TRBJ1-1; TCRdb's D gene call, TRBD1, goes unchecked for lack of DNA. Germline V gene data show CDR1 as MDHEN and CDR2 as SYDVKM. This CDR3 has 15 amino acids. CDR3 region: CASVNLRKGDTEAFF.

The V and J genes are TRBV12-3 or TRBV12-4 and TRBJ2-1; TCRdb names TRBD2, which stays unverified in the absence of DNA. There are 16 residues in the CDR3. CDR3 residues: CASSPRLAGDSNEQFF.

The CDR3 spells CASSQDDTGWGSGSRGGEQFF. This chain joins TRBV3-1 and TRBJ2-1; the TRBD2 assignment by TCRdb is unverifiable without DNA. The CDR3 contains 21 residues. Germline CDR1 and CDR2: LGHDT and YNNKEL (reference sequence).

The V call is TRBV6-1, the J call TRBJ2-1. Germline CDR1 MNHNS, CDR2 SASEGT. This CDR3 has 14 residues. The CDR3 is CASAQRRTNNEQFF.

V is TRBV20-1 and J is TRBJ2-1; the TRBD2 assignment by TCRdb is unverifiable without DNA. Germline V gene sequence: CDR1 DFQATT, CDR2 SNEGSKA (reference sequence). The CDR3 totals 15 residues. The chain's CDR3 is CSARDWSGGANEQFF.

This chain links TRBV6-1 with TRBJ2-7; no DNA is available, so the TRBD2 call from TCRdb remains unchecked. The CDR3 is made up of 15 amino acids. Germline CDR1 and CDR2: MNHNS and SASEGT. Here the CDR3 reads CASSLRTVSSYEQYF.

The chain couples TRBV12-3 or TRBV12-4 to TRBJ2-6; the TCRdb call, TRBD2, lacks DNA for checking. The CDR3 is made up of 16 amino acids. The CDR3 reads CASRTSGGLGANVLTF.

This chain links TRBV5-1 with TRBJ1-2; lacking DNA, the TRBD1 call made by TCRdb goes unchecked. Germline values: CDR1 SGHRS, CDR2 YFSETQ. The CDR3 consists of 14 residues. This CDR3 reads CASSFRTGAEGYTF.

V gene TRBV5-1 combines with J gene TRBJ2-1; TCRdb lists TRBD2, though no DNA is available to test this call. The V gene's germline CDR1 is SGHRS and CDR2 YFSETQ. The CDR3 is made up of 14 amino acids. CDR3 protein: CASSLEASGRLQFF.

The chain is built from TRBV12-3 or TRBV12-4 and TRBJ1-1; there is no DNA to check the TCRdb D call of TRBD1. The CDR3 consists of 17 residues. CDR3 sequence: CASSSGTGGLSDTEAFF.

This chain uses TRBV6-2 or TRBV6-3 with TRBJ2-1; the D call from TCRdb, TRBD2, cannot be confirmed without DNA. Germline CDR1 and CDR2: MNHEY and SVGEGT. This CDR3 contains 13 residues. CDR3 loop: CASGGRQYNEQFF.

This rearrangement joins TRBV19 to TRBJ2-1. This CDR3 contains 17 residues. Looked up from germline, CDR1 is LNHDA and CDR2 is SQIVND (reference sequence). The CDR3: CASTTSSSLIPYNEQFF. Looking up the rest from reference TRBV19 and TRBJ2-1 gives the full variable domain: DGGITQSPKYLFRKEGQNVTLSCEQNLNHDAMYWYRQDPGQGLRLIYYSQIVNDFQKGDIAEGYSVSREKKESFPLTVTSAQKNPTAFYLCASTTSSSLIPYNEQFFGPGTRLTVL.

V is TRBV7-3 and J is TRBJ2-2. The V gene's germline CDR1 is SGHTA and CDR2 FQGTGA. The CDR3 has 13 residues. The CDR3: CASSKDEAGELFF.

J is TRBJ2-7 and V is TRBV7-8; no DNA is available, so the TRBD2 call from TCRdb remains unchecked. CDR1 SGHVS and CDR2 FQNEAQ come from the germline V gene. The CDR3 has 16 residues. The CDR3 sequence: CASSSAGSGFSYEQYF.